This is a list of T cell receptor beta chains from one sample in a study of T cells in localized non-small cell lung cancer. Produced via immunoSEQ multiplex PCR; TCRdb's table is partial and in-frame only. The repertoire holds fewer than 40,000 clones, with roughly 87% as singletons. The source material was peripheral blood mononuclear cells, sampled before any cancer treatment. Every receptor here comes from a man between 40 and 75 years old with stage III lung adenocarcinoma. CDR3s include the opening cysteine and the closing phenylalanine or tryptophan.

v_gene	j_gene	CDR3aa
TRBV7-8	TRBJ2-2	CASSLTFAAGELFF
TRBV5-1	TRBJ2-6	CASSVPRQGVNVLTF
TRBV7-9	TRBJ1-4	CASSLKQGYNEKLFF
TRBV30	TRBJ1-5	CAWSAGTEYQPQHF
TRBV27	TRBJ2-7	CASQSFLSDEQYF
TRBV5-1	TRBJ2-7	CASRVRTATYEQYF
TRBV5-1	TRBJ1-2	CASSLDWGLAGGYGYTF
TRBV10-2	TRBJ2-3	CASSLVAPFTDTQYF
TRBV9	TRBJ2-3	CASSVALSTDTQYF
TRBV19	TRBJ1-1	CASREGPKPLF
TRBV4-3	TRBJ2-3	CASSQDLAGGPDTQYF
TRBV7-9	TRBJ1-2	CASSLGSAGTDYGYTF
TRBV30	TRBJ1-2	CAWSWAGRDGYTF
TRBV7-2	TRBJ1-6	CASSRGGNSPLHF
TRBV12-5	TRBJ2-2	CASGFEEGELFF
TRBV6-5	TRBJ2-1	CASRPRGSEQFF
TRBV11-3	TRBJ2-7	CASSPWQGAEQYF
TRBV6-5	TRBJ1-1	CASSWDSPNTEAFF
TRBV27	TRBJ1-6	CASALFGPNSPLHF
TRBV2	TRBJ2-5	CANKDGLASETQYF
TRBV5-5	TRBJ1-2	CASSLAGTITFNYGYTF
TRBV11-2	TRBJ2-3	CASSFREPSTDTQYF
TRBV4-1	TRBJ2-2	CASSQVTMGTGRIRVGELFF
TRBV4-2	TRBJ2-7	CASRGAGDSYEQYF
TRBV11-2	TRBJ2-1	CASSLGTGFNEQFF
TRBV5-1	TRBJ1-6	CASSWRERNSPLHF
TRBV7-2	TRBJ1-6	CASSSSISPLHF
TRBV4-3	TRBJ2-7	CASSHGYEQYF
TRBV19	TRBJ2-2	CASMGGKGDTGELFF
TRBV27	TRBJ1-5	CASSPRAVGNQPQHF
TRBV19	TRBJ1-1	CASSIGRVGVASNTEAFF
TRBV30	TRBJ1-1	CAWGRQSLEAFF
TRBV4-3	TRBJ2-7	CASSQDWGGPSSYEQYF
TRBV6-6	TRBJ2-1	CASSPDSGAYNEQFF
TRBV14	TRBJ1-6	CASSQTGQRSPLHF
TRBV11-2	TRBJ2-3	CASSKTGLAGVYTQYF
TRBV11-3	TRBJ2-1	CASSSTGTSGGSEQFF
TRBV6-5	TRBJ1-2	CASSEGGGGYGYTF
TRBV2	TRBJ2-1	CASREVRSVSNEQFF
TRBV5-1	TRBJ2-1	CASSPGWAPGGNEQFF
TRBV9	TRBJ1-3	CASSRGQGGTGNTIYF
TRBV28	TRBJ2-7	CASSPRLAGTYEQYF
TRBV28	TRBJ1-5	CASSSHRTGYSNQPQHF
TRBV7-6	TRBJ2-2	CASSYGTGGYLRAGELFF
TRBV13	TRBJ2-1	CASSPYNEQFF
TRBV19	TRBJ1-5	CASNAPRERNQPQHF
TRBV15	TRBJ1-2	CATSREVQRGYTF
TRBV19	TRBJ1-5	CASSPPPRTQPQHF
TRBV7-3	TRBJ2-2	CASSFTGGPLSGELFF
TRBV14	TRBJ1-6	CASSQAATASLHF
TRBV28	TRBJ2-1	CASSLPGQVHEQFF
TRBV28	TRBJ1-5	CASSIGGGGNQPQHF
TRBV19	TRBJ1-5	CASSIAGTDLDNQPQHF
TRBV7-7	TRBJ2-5	CASSLGSLGIRETQYF
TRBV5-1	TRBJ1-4	CASSRGTVETNEKLFF
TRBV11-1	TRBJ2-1	CASSLQGWSNEQFF
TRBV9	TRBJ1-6	CASSPSLGVTPLHF